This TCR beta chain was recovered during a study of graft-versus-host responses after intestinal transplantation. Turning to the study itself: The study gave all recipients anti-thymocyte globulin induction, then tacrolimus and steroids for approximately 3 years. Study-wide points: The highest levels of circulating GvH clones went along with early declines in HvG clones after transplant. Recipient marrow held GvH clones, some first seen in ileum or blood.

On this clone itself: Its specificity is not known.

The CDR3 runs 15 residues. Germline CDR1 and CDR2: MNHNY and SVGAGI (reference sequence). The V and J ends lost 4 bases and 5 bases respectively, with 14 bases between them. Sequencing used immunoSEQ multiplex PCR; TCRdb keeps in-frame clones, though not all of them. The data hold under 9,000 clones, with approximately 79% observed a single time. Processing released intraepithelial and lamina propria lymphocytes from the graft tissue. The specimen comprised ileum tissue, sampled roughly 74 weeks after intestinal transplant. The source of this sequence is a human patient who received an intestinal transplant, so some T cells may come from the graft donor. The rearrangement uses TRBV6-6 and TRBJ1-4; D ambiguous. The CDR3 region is CASSSSHGGNEKLFF. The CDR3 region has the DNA TGTGCCAGCAGTTCGTCCCATGGTGGAAATGAAAAACTGTTTTTT.